This T cell receptor (beta chain) was obtained from a study of T cell changes during pregnancy in multiple sclerosis. The J segment lost 6 bases and the V segment lost 7 bases, leaving 9 bases of the junction unmatched. The germline gives CDR1 SNHLY, CDR2 FYNNEI. This CDR3 has 14 residues. The protocol was immunoSEQ multiplex PCR, while the TCRdb copy is restricted to in-frame clones and leaves out a portion. The sample lists roughly 30,000 clones, roughly 84% occurring once. The receptor was isolated from a female donor with multiple sclerosis, enrolled in a pregnancy study. The V call is TRBV2, the J call TRBJ2-7, with TRBD1 identical over 10 bases. Here the sequenced sample was CD8+ T cells from peripheral blood mononuclear cells, taken after pregnancy. The CDR3 loop is CASTPGTGELEQYF. In DNA form, the CDR3 reads TGTGCCAGCACCCCCGGGACAGGGGAACTCGAGCAGTACTTC.